This TCR beta chain was identified during a study of cytomegalovirus exposure and HLA in healthy donors. General observations from the study: Later analysis showed most CMV-associated TCR beta chains appearing HLA-restricted. Most TCR sequences were uncommon, yet certain public TCRs appeared in many donors. One variant, a missense change in DCLRE1C, was linked in a later analysis to TCR beta V- and J-gene trimming.

PCR amplification relied on 60 Vbeta primers (plus 13 Jbeta primers). The assay was immunoSEQ multiplex PCR, and TCRdb's table has in-frame clones only and misses some. The sample table sets out 120,000 or so clones. As to this clone: Its target is unknown.

V dropped 6 bases and J dropped 5; count of bases not matched to a gene: 12. The V gene's germline CDR1 is KGHSH and CDR2 LQKENI. The CDR3 totals 15 residues. The rearrangement uses TRBV18 and TRBJ2-7; TRBD1 matches 8 bases. This sequence was found in a man aged 18 to 30 in good health and CMV-seronegative. Sequencing was performed on PBMCs. The CDR3 DNA sequence: TGTGCCAGCTCTCCTGGACAGGGTCAAGGTGACGAGCAGTACTTC. This encodes CASSPGQGQGDEQYF.